The next 8 T cell receptor beta chains were all read from a single sample in a study of blood T cell repertoires in COVID-19. Here immunoSEQ multiplex PCR was the method, and the copy in TCRdb shows in-frame clones only, minus some. The sample has some 78,000 clones, around nine tenths seen once. The source material was peripheral blood. These TCRs come from a man aged 50 to 60 with active or convalescent COVID-19.

This clone has just one count. The chain couples TRBV19 to TRBJ2-3; 9 positions match TRBD2. Germline CDR1 and CDR2: LNHDA and SQIVND (reference sequence). The trim removed 1 base at V and 5 bases at J, leaving 13 bases unmatched. CDR3 length: 18 amino acids. CDR3 sequence: CASSIGRGSGGRKDTQYF. For the CDR3, the DNA is TGTGCCAGTAGTATAGGAAGAGGAAGCGGGGGGAGAAAAGATACGCAGTATTTT.

This clone was recorded only once. The chain links TRBV5-1 to TRBJ2-7; D remains ambiguous. The CDR3 extends over 14 amino acids. Germline CDR1 is SGHRS and CDR2 is YFSETQ. Trimming took 4 bases from V and 2 from J, leaving 13 bases between them. CDR3 sequence reads: CASSQDDTTYEQYF. Here the CDR3 DNA reads TGCGCCAGCAGCCAAGACGACACGACCTACGAGCAGTACTTC.

The V call is TRBV5-1, the J call TRBJ2-5, with TRBD2 as a possible D gene (6 bases). Germline assignment: CDR1 SGHRS and CDR2 YFSETQ. This CDR3 spans 15 amino acids. V was cut by 6 bases and J by 5 bases, with 20 bases left in between. CDR3 sequence reads: CASKPGTPAKETQYF. CDR3 sequence (DNA): TGCGCCAGCAAGCCCGGGACTCCCGCTAAGGAGACCCAGTACTTC. Complete variable domain (other parts from reference TRBV5-1 and TRBJ2-5): KAGVTQTPRYLIKTRGQQVTLSCSPISGHRSVSWYQQTPGQGLQFLFEYFSETQRNKGNFPGRFSGRQFSNSRSEMNVSTLELGDSALYLCASKPGTPAKETQYFGPGTRLLVL.

The chain carries TRBV6-4 and TRBJ1-1; D perhaps matches TRBD1 (5 bases). The CDR3 runs to 13 residues. Germline values: CDR1 MRHNA, CDR2 SNTAGT. Trimming removed 4 bases at V and 6 bases at J, with 12 bases between. CDR3 sequence reads: CASSAREVSEAFF. The DNA of the CDR3 is TGTGCCAGCAGTGCCAGGGAGGTTTCTGAAGCTTTCTTT.

CDR3 nucleotide sequence: TGTGCCAGCAGTTACGGCTTGGCAGGGCTCACCGGGGAGCTGTTTTTT. Its translation is CASSYGLAGLTGELFF. The V gene is TRBV6-2 or TRBV6-3, the J gene TRBJ2-2, with D perhaps TRBD1 (5 bases). The germline V and J ends were trimmed by 2 bases and 4 bases, with 14 bases remaining between them. This CDR3 region has 16 residues. Germline V gene sequence: CDR1 MNHEY, CDR2 SVGEGT.

This clone was detected once. V and J are TRBV5-1 and TRBJ2-3; tentatively, D is TRBD1 (6 bases). With 1 base removed from V and 2 bases from J, the gap between germline ends came to 11 bases. CDR1 is SGHRS and CDR2 is YFSETQ in the germline V gene. This CDR3 has 15 residues. The CDR3 coding sequence is TGCGCCAGCAGCTTGTATCAGGGGACCACAGATACGCAGTATTTT. It specifies CASSLYQGTTDTQYF.

This chain links TRBV7-2 with TRBJ2-2; 8 bases are shared with TRBD1. The CDR3 runs to 15 residues. V was clipped by 4 bases and J by 3 bases; unmatched bases: 4. Germline CDR1 reads SGHTA; CDR2 reads FQGNSA. CDR3 in DNA: TGTGCCAGCAGCTCCAGGGGGCTAGACACCGGGGAGCTGTTTTTT. It yields the protein CASSSRGLDTGELFF.

This sequence joins TRBV28 and TRBJ2-3; TRBD2 might be the D (6 bases). V dropped 6 bases and J dropped 6 bases, with 22 bases sitting between them. Germline CDR1 is MDHEN and CDR2 is SYDVKM. The CDR3 is 16 amino acids. The CDR3 loop reads CASSPWGEQASDTQYF. The CDR3, as DNA: TGTGCCAGCAGCCCCTGGGGGGAACAGGCGTCTGATACGCAGTATTTT.